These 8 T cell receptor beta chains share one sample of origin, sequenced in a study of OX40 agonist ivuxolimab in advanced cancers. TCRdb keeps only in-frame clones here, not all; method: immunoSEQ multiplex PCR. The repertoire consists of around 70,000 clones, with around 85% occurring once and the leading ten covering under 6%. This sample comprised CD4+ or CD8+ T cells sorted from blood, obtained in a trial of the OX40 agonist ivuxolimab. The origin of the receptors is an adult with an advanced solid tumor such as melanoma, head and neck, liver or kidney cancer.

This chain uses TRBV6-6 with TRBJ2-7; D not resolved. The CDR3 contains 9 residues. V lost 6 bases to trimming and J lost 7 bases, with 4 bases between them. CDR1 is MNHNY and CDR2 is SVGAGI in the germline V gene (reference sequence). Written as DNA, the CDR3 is TGTGCCAGCAGACTAGAGCAGTACTTC. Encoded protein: CASRLEQYF.

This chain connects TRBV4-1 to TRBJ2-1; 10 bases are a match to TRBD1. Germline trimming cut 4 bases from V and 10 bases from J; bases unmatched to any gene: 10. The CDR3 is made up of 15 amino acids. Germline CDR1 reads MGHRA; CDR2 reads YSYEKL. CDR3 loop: CASSLPPGQGSEQFF. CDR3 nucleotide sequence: TGCGCCAGCAGCCTTCCCCCGGGACAGGGGTCCGAGCAGTTCTTC.

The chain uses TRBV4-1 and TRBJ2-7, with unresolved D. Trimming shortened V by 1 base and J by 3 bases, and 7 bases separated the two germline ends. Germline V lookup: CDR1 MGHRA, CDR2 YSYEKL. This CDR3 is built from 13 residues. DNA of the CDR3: TGCGCCAGCAGCCAAGGGGCTCACTACGAGCAGTACTTC. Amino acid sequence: CASSQGAHYEQYF.

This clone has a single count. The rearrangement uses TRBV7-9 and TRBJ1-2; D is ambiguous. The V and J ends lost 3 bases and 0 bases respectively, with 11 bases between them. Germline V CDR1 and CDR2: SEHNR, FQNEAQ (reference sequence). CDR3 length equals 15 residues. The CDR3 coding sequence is TGTGCCAGCAGCTTTTTCGAGGATTCTAACTATGGCTACACCTTC. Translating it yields CASSFFEDSNYGYTF.

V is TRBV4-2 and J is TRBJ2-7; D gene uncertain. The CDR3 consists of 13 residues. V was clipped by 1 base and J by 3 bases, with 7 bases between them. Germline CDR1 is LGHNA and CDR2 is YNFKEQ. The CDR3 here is CASSQAEHYEQYF. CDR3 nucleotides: TGTGCCAGCAGCCAAGCGGAACACTACGAGCAGTACTTC.

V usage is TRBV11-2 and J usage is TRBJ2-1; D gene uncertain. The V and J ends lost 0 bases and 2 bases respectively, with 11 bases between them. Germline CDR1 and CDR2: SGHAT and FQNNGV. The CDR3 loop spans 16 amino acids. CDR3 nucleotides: TGTGCCAGCAGCTTAGAGGGCAGGCCACCCTACAATGAGCAGTTCTTC. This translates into CASSLEGRPPYNEQFF.

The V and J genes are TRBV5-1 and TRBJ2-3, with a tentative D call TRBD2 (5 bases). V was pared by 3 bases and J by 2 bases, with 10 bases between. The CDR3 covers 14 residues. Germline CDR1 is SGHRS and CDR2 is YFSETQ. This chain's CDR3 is CASSSTDFTDTQYF. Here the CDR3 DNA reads TGCGCCAGCAGCTCCACGGACTTCACAGATACGCAGTATTTT.

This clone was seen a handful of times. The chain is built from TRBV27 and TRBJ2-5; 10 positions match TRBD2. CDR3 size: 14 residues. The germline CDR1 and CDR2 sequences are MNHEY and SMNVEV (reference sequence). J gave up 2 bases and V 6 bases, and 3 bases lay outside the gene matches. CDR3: CASRDSGGQETQYF. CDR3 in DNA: TGTGCCAGCAGGGATAGCGGGGGGCAAGAGACCCAGTACTTC.